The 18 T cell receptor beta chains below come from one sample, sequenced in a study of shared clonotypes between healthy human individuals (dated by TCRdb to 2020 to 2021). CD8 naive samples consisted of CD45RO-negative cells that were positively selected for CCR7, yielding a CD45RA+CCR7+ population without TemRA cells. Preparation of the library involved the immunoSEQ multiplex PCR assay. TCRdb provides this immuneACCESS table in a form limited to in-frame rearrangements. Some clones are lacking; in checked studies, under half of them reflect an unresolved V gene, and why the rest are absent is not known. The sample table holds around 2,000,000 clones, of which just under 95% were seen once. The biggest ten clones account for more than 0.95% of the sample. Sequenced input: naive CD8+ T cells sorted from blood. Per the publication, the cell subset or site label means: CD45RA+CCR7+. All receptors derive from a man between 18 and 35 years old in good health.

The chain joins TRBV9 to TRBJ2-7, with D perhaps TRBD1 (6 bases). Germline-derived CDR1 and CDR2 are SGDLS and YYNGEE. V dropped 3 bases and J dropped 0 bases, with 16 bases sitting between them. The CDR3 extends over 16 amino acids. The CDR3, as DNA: TGTGCCAGCAGCGCTGGTGGGACACCCTACTCCTACGAGCAGTACTTC. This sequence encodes CASSAGGTPYSYEQYF.

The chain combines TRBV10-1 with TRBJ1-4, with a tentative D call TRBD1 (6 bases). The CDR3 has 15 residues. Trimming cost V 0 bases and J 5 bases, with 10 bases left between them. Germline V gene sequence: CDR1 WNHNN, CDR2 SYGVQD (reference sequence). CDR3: CASSESGGANEKLFF. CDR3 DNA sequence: TGCGCCAGCAGTGAGTCGGGGGGCGCAAATGAAAAACTGTTTTTT.

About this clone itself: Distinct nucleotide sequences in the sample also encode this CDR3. The DNA of the CDR3 is TGCAGCGTTGAAGATGGAGACTACGAGCAGTACTTC. Amino acid sequence: CSVEDGDYEQYF. The V call is TRBV29-1, the J call TRBJ2-7, with D hard to call. CDR3 length: 12 residues. Trimming stripped 0 bases from V and 3 bases from J, with 6 bases between. CDR1 is SQVTM, CDR2 ANQGSEA, per germline.

CDR3 sequence reads: CATSRDSAGTSSYEQYF. Written as DNA, the CDR3 is TGTGCCACCAGCAGAGATTCGGCGGGGACGAGCTCCTACGAGCAGTACTTC. This chain links TRBV15 with TRBJ2-7, with a weak D call TRBD2 (6 bases). The CDR3 sequence is 17 residues long. CDR1 LNHNV and CDR2 YYDKDF come from the germline V gene (reference sequence). Trimming pared 0 bases from V and 0 bases from J, leaving 15 bases between.

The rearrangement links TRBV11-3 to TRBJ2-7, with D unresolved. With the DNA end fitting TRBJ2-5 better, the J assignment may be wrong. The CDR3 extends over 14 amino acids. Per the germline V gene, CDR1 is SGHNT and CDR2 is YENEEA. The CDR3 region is CASSLDRGKETQYF. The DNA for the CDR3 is TGTGCCAGCAGCTTAGATCGTGGCAAAGAGACCCAGTACTTC.

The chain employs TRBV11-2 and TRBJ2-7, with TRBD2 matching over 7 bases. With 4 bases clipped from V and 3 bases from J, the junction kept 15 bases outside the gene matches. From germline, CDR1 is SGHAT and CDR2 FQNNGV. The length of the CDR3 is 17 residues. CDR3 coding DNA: TGTGCCAGCAGCTCCCTCCCATCGCAGGGACTAAGCTACGAGCAGTACTTC. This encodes CASSSLPSQGLSYEQYF.

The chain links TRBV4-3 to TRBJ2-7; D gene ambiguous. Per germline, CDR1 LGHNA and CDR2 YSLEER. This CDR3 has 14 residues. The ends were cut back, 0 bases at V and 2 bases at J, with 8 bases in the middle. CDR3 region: CASSQDGFPYEQYF. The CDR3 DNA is TGCGCCAGCAGCCAAGACGGGTTCCCCTACGAGCAGTACTTC.

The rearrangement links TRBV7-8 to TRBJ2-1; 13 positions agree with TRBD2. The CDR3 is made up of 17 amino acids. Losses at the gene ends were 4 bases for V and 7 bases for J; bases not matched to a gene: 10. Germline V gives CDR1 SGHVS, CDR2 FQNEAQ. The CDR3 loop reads CASSSPTSGRKWNEQFF. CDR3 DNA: TGTGCCAGCAGCTCGCCGACTAGCGGGAGGAAATGGAATGAGCAGTTCTTC.

This CDR3 is CASSSGTSSTDTQYF. The CDR3 nucleotides read TGTGCCAGCTCAAGCGGGACTTCTAGCACAGATACGCAGTATTTT. The rearrangement links TRBV18 to TRBJ2-3, with 7 bases that match TRBD2. The CDR3 sequence is 15 residues long. V gave up 5 bases and J gave up 0 bases; unmatched junction bases: 5. Germline V gives CDR1 KGHSH, CDR2 LQKENI.

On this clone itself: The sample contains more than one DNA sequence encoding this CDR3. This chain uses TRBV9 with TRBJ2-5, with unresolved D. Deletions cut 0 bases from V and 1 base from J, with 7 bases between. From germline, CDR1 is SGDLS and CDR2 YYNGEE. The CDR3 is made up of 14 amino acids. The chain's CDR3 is CASSVAGVQETQYF. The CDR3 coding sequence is TGTGCCAGCAGCGTAGCTGGTGTCCAAGAGACCCAGTACTTC.

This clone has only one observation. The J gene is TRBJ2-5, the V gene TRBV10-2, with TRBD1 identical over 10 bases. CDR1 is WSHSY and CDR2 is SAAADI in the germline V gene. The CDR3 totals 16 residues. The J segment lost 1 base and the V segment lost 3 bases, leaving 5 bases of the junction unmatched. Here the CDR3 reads CASSEGRTGGQETQYF. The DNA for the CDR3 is TGCGCCAGCAGTGAAGGACGGACAGGGGGCCAAGAGACCCAGTACTTC.

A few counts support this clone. The CDR3 sequence: CASSSRDRTEAFF. The DNA of the CDR3 is TGTGCCAGCAGCTCCAGGGACAGGACTGAAGCTTTCTTT. The rearrangement joins TRBV7-9 to TRBJ1-1, with 8 bases aligning to TRBD1. The J segment lost 5 bases and the V segment lost 4 bases, leaving 3 bases of the junction unmatched. CDR1 is SEHNR and CDR2 is FQNEAQ in the germline V gene (reference sequence). This CDR3 region has 13 residues.

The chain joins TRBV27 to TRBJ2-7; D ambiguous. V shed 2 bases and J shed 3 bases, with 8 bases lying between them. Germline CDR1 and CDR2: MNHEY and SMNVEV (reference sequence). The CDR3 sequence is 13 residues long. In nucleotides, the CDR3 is TGTGCCAGCAGTTTACTGCCGGACTACGAGCAGTACTTC. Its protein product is CASSLLPDYEQYF.

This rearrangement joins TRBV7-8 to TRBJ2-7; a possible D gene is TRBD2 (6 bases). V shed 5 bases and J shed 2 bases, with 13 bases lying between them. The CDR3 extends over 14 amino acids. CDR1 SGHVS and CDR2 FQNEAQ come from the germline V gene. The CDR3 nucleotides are TGTGCCAGCAGCCCGACGGGGGAACCCTACGAGCAGTACTTC. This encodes CASSPTGEPYEQYF. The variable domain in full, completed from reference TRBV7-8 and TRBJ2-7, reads GAGVSQSPRYKVAKRGQDVALRCDPISGHVSLFWYQQALGQGPEFLTYFQNEAQLDKSGLPSDRFFAERPEGSVSTLKIQRTQQEDSAVYLCASSPTGEPYEQYFGPGTRLTVT.

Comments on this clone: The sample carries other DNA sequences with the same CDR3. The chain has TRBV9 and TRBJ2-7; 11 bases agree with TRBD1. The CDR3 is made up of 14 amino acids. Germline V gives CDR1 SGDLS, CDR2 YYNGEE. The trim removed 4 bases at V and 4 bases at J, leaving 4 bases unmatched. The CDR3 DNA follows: TGTGCCAGCAGCTTGGGGACAGGGGGGTACGAGCAGTACTTC. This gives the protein CASSLGTGGYEQYF.

CDR3 region: CASSLGATSTLGYTF. For the CDR3, the DNA is TGTGCCAGCAGCTTAGGGGCAACCTCCACATTAGGCTACACCTTC. The rearrangement links TRBV13 to TRBJ1-2, with D uncertain. V dropped 0 bases and J dropped 8 bases, with 16 bases sitting between them. This CDR3 is 15 amino acids long. CDR1 and CDR2 (germline): PRHDT, FYEKMQ (reference sequence).

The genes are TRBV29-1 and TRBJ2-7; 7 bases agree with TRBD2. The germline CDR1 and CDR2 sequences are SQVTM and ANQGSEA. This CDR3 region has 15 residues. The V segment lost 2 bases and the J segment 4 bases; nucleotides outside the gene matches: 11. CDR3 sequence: CSVEISDSAGYEQYF. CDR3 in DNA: TGCAGCGTTGAAATTAGTGATTCAGCGGGATACGAGCAGTACTTC.

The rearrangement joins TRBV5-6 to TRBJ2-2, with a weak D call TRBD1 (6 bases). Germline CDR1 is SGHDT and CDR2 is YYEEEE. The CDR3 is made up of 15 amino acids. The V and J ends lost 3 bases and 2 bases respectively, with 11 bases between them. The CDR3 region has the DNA TGTGCCAGCAGCTGGGAGACAGGAAACACCGGGGAGCTGTTTTTT. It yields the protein CASSWETGNTGELFF.